The rows below give T cell receptor beta chains drawn from one sample of a study of cytomegalovirus exposure and HLA in healthy donors. Assay used: immunoSEQ multiplex PCR; TCRdb lists only in-frame clones, some missing. The table lists around 150,000 clones, roughly three quarters of them singletons, with approximately 2% in the top ten. Sequences were obtained from PBMCs. These receptors all come from a man aged 25 to 45 in good health and CMV-seronegative. CDR3s include the opening cysteine and the closing phenylalanine or tryptophan. A D gene is named only where the DNA matches it firmly. Some rows mark clone size as missing; the rest say once, few, many or name a class of expanded clone.

CDR3 DNA | CDR3 protein | J gene | V gene | CDR3 length | clone size | D gene
TGTGCCATCAGCTCTAGCGGGAGATCCCACGAGCAGTACTTC | CAISSSGRSHEQYF | TRBJ2-7 | TRBV10-3 | 14 | once | TRBD2
TGTGCCAGCAGCTTACAGGGGGCGCTTGACGAGCAGTACTTC | CASSLQGALDEQYF | TRBJ2-7 | TRBV7-2 | 14 | - | TRBD1
TGTGCCAGCAGCTTAGTAGCGGGAGTTGGCGAGCAGTACTTC | CASSLVAGVGEQYF | TRBJ2-7 | TRBV7-9 | 14 | - | TRBD2
TGTGCCAGCAGCCGGACAGGGGTGACCTACGAGCAGTACTTC | CASSRTGVTYEQYF | TRBJ2-7 | TRBV5-4 | 14 | - | TRBD1
TGTGCCTGGGGGACAAGGATAGCCGGGGAGCTGTTTTTT | CAWGTRIAGELFF | TRBJ2-2 | TRBV30 | 13 | - | -
TGCGCCAGCAGCTTGATGGGACAAACTAATGAAAAACTGTTTTTT | CASSLMGQTNEKLFF | TRBJ1-4 | TRBV5-1 | 15 | once | -
TGTGCCAGCAGTCCCCAGACTAGCGGGAGGGCCTACGAGCAGTACTTC | CASSPQTSGRAYEQYF | TRBJ2-7 | TRBV28 | 16 | - | TRBD2
TGTGCCAGCAGCCTAGCGGGAGGGCCAACTGAGCAGTTCTTC | CASSLAGGPTEQFF | TRBJ2-1 | TRBV9 | 14 | - | TRBD2
TGTGCCAGCAGCATTACCTACGAGCAGTACTTC | CASSITYEQYF | TRBJ2-7 | TRBV7-9 | 11 | - | -
TGTGCCAGCAGTTCAGGGCCCAATCAGCCCCAGCATTTT | CASSSGPNQPQHF | TRBJ1-5 | TRBV6-5 | 13 | - | -
TGTGCCAGCAGTTCGACAGAACTCTATGGCTACACCTTC | CASSSTELYGYTF | TRBJ1-2 | TRBV28 | 13 | - | -
TGTGCCTGGGATGGAGCTAACTATGGCTACACCTTC | CAWDGANYGYTF | TRBJ1-2 | TRBV30 | 12 | - | -
TGTGCTAGCAGCCCACTAGCGGGAGAGACACACAATGAGCAGTTCTTC | CASSPLAGETHNEQFF | TRBJ2-1 | TRBV7-7 | 16 | - | TRBD2
TGTGCCAGCAGCTGGCAGACAGGACACTACGAGCAGTACTTC | CASSWQTGHYEQYF | TRBJ2-7 | TRBV25-1 | 14 | - | -
TGTGCCAGCAGCGTCGGGGGGACTAGCGAGGCGACGCAGTATTTT | CASSVGGTSEATQYF | TRBJ2-3 | TRBV9 | 15 | few | TRBD2
TGTGCCAGCAATAAAGGACAGGGGAAGAATGAGCAGTTCTTC | CASNKGQGKNEQFF | TRBJ2-1 | TRBV6-5 | 14 | - | TRBD1
TGTGCCAGTAGTATAGATTTGGAGGGTTTTAGGGATACGCAGTATTTT | CASSIDLEGFRDTQYF | TRBJ2-3 | TRBV19 | 16 | - | -
TGTGCCATCAGTGGACAGACAGCGTACTATGGCTACACCTTC | CAISGQTAYYGYTF | TRBJ1-2 | TRBV10-3 | 14 | once | -
TGTGCCAGCAGTGGGACGGGCGGGGAGCAGTACTTC | CASSGTGGEQYF | TRBJ2-7 | TRBV2 | 12 | - | -
TGTGCCAGCAGCTTAGATGGGACTAGCGGGAGACACACCGGGGAGCTGTTTTTT | CASSLDGTSGRHTGELFF | TRBJ2-2 | TRBV11-3 | 18 | - | TRBD2
TGTGCCTGGAGTGTCGTACAGGGGGAGACCCAGTACTTC | CAWSVVQGETQYF | TRBJ2-5 | TRBV30 | 13 | - | TRBD1
TGTGCCAGCGCAGGCGGGGGCGGGACGGGTCAAAGATGGGGCGGCTACACCTTC | CASAGGGGTGQRWGGYTF | TRBJ1-2 | TRBV28 | 18 | - | -
TGTGCCAGCAGTCTCCTTCTGGTAGCGGGAGTGGACGAGCAGTACTTC | CASSLLLVAGVDEQYF | TRBJ2-7 | TRBV6-6 | 16 | - | TRBD2
TGTGCCAGCAGTGAATTCGGGGGACAGGGTGGCTATGGCTACACCTTC | CASSEFGGQGGYGYTF | TRBJ1-2 | TRBV2 | 16 | - | TRBD1
TGTGCCAGCAGCTTAGGTGGTAGCGGAACCCTTTTC | CASSLGGSGTLF | TRBJ2-7 | TRBV7-2 | 12 | - | -
TGTGCCAGCAGCTTCGACAGGAACTATGACTACACCTTC | CASSFDRNYDYTF | TRBJ1-2 | TRBV7-9 | 13 | - | -
TGTGCCATCAGTTGGACTAGCGGTACATACAATGAGCAGTTCTTC | CAISWTSGTYNEQFF | TRBJ2-1 | TRBV10-3 | 15 | - | TRBD2
TGTGCCAGCAGGACGACAGGGGGCACGAGCTACACCTTC | CASRTTGGTSYTF | TRBJ1-2 | TRBV27 | 13 | few | TRBD1
TGTGCCAGCAGCAGGGGACAGGGGGTTTACGAGCAGTACTTC | CASSRGQGVYEQYF | TRBJ2-7 | TRBV6-5 | 14 | - | TRBD1
TGTGCCAGCAGCCAAGGGGTAGGGGGCAACTATGGCTACACCTTC | CASSQGVGGNYGYTF | TRBJ1-2 | TRBV4-2 | 15 | - | TRBD1
TGTGCCAGCAGTAAGGGACAGTGGACTTACGAGCAGTACTTC | CASSKGQWTYEQYF | TRBJ2-7 | TRBV28 | 14 | - | TRBD1
TGCAGCGTTGTTGACAGGGGACTCACTGAAGCTTTCTTT | CSVVDRGLTEAFF | TRBJ1-1 | TRBV29-1 | 13 | - | TRBD1
TGTGCCAGCAGCTTAAGTAGTTCTGAGCAGTTCTTC | CASSLSSSEQFF | TRBJ2-1 | TRBV7-6 | 12 | - | -
TGCGCCAGCAGCCCCGGGACAGGGTTAGTTGAGACCCAGTACTTC | CASSPGTGLVETQYF | TRBJ2-5 | TRBV5-1 | 15 | - | TRBD1
TGTGCCAGCAGCCAAGACCTCACGGGTCCCGGGGAGCTGTTTTTT | CASSQDLTGPGELFF | TRBJ2-2 | TRBV4-2 | 15 | - | -
TGCGCCAGCAGCTTAGGACAGGCTAATTCCTACGAGCAGTACTTC | CASSLGQANSYEQYF | TRBJ2-7 | TRBV5-1 | 15 | once | TRBD1
TGTGCCAGCAGTTACGGCTCCTGGGGCTACACCTTC | CASSYGSWGYTF | TRBJ1-2 | TRBV6-5 | 12 | - | -
TGTGCCAGCAGTTTCGGGAGCGGGGAGCTGTTTTTT | CASSFGSGELFF | TRBJ2-2 | TRBV28 | 12 | - | -
TGTGCCAGCAGCCAGAAGAGGGATACGCAGTATTTT | CASSQKRDTQYF | TRBJ2-3 | TRBV5-4 | 12 | - | -
TGTGCCACCAGCATCGGGACTGGCTACAATGAGCAGTTCTTC | CATSIGTGYNEQFF | TRBJ2-1 | TRBV15 | 14 | - | -
TGTGCCAGCTCACAGGGGGCAGAGACCCAGTACTTC | CASSQGAETQYF | TRBJ2-5 | TRBV18 | 12 | few | TRBD1
TGTGCCAGCAGGCCCCGGACATCCTACGAGCAGTACTTC | CASRPRTSYEQYF | TRBJ2-7 | TRBV5-4 | 13 | few | -
TGTGCCAGCAGTGAATTGCCCTTTGCGGGAGAGCAGTATTTT | CASSELPFAGEQYF | TRBJ2-3 | TRBV6-1 | 14 | few | TRBD2
TGCGCCAGCAGCTTTACGAGACAGGGGGAGGGAGGCTACACCTTC | CASSFTRQGEGGYTF | TRBJ1-2 | TRBV5-1 | 15 | - | TRBD1
TGTGCCAGCAGTTTATTTGCTCAGGGGGCCTTATATGGCTACACCTTC | CASSLFAQGALYGYTF | TRBJ1-2 | TRBV27 | 16 | - | TRBD1
TGTGCCAGCAGCAATCAACAGGGGAGTGACATTCAGTACTTC | CASSNQQGSDIQYF | TRBJ2-4 | TRBV5-4 | 14 | - | TRBD1
TGTGCCAGCACCGTTCACGGGACAGGGAGGGGCGAGCAGTACTTC | CASTVHGTGRGEQYF | TRBJ2-7 | TRBV27 | 15 | - | TRBD1
TGCGCCAGCAGCTTGGGACTAGCGGGAGGGATAGAAGAGACCCAGTACTTC | CASSLGLAGGIEETQYF | TRBJ2-5 | TRBV5-1 | 17 | - | TRBD2
TGTGCCAGCAGCTTAGGGCGGACAGGCCGCTCTGGGGCCAACGTCCTGACTTTC | CASSLGRTGRSGANVLTF | TRBJ2-6 | TRBV7-2 | 18 | - | TRBD1
TGTGCCAGCAGCTTAGGAGGTCCTAGCAATCAGCCCCAGCATTTT | CASSLGGPSNQPQHF | TRBJ1-5 | TRBV7-8 | 15 | - | -
TGCGCCAGCAGCCGAACAGGGCTCCAAGAGACCCAGTACTTC | CASSRTGLQETQYF | TRBJ2-5 | TRBV4-1 | 14 | - | -
TGTGGCAGCAGCTTGAGTGGGTCAGGAGCGGCCGGGGCCAACGTCCTGACTTTC | CGSSLSGSGAAGANVLTF | TRBJ2-6 | TRBV7-2 | 18 | few | -